The sample holds one count of the clone carrying this T cell receptor beta chain. What it binds is unknown. This sample is part of a study of cytomegalovirus exposure and HLA in healthy donors. Study-wide context: The study placed 70% to 85% of its roughly 430 genotyped donors in the Caucasian-associated ancestry cluster.

Amplification used 60 Vbeta primers and 13 Jbeta primers. The protocol was immunoSEQ multiplex PCR, while the TCRdb copy is restricted to in-frame clones and leaves out a portion. In the table there are about 200,000 clones, 76% of which are singletons. Whole-study results and caveats: Later, TCR association rates were found to vary by HLA locus, highest for DRB1 and lowest for HLA-C. Later analysis identified about 17,000 TCR beta sequences associated with HLA alleles, using a false discovery rate threshold of 0.05.

CDR3 length equals 14 residues. The V and J ends lost 10 bases and 1 base respectively, with 16 bases between them. Germline assignment: CDR1 MNHNY and CDR2 SVGAGI (reference sequence). The sequencing input was PBMCs. J is TRBJ1-1 and V is TRBV6-6, with a possible D match to TRBD1 (6 bases). This TCR was recovered from a man aged 18 to 29 in good health and CMV-seronegative. As DNA, the CDR3 is TGTGCCACCGGACAGCAACAAACGAACACTGAAGCTTTCTTT. Protein sequence: CATGQQQTNTEAFF.